This T cell receptor beta chain was identified during a study of blood T cells in healthy people across ages. CDR3 size: 14 residues. The V gene's germline CDR1 is LGHDT and CDR2 YNNKEL (reference sequence). Sample-barcoded 5' priming and a J-beta primer mix drove a second PCR of roughly 6 to 12 cycles. TCRdb reprocessed the 5' RACE reads with MiXCR, giving one entry per CDR3 protein. The profile covers 1,500,000 or so distinct CDR3 sequences, with around 55% appearing a single time and approximately 7% taken by the ten largest. The TCR sequence derives from a man aged 18 to 30 in good health. This sequence joins TRBV3-1 and TRBJ2-5; 7 bases line up with TRBD2. The tail of the sequence fits TRBJ2-7 better, so the J call may be wrong. The material sequenced was blood. CDR3 DNA sequence: TGTGCCAGCAGCCCCGGGGAGGGAGACTACGAGCAGTACTTC. Encoded protein: CASSPGEGDYEQYF.